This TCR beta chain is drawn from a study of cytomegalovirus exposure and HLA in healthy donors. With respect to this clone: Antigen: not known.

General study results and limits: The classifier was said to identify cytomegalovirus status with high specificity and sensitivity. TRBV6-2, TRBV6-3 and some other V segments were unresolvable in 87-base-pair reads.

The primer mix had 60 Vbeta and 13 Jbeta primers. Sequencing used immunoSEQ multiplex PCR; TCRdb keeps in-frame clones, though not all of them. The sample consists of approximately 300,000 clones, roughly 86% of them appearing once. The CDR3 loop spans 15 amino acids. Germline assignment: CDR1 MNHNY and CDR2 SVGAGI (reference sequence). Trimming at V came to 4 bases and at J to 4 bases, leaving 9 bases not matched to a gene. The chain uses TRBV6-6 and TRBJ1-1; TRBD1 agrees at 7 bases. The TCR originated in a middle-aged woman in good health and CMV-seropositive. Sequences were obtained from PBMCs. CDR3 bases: TGTGCCAGCAGTTCCGTACAGGGGCCCTCCACTGAAGCTTTCTTT. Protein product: CASSSVQGPSTEAFF.